Presented here are 25 T cell receptor beta chains from one specimen sequenced in a study of shared clonotypes between healthy human individuals. Naive CD8 cells lacked CD45RO and underwent positive selection for CCR7, leaving out terminally differentiated effector memory CD45RA+ cells. Assay: immunoSEQ multiplex PCR; the TCRdb copy retains only in-frame clones and omits some. The data contain 2 million to 2.5 million clones, around 93% of them singletons. Sequencing used naive CD8+ T cells from PBMCs. Every receptor here comes from a young man in good health. Some clones in this sample may be carry-over from other donors' samples.

The V call is TRBV27, the J call TRBJ2-7; 7 bases fit TRBD1. Germline CDR1 is MNHEY and CDR2 is SMNVEV (reference sequence). The length of the CDR3 is 13 residues. J was trimmed by 6 bases and V by 4 bases; bases with no gene match: 6. CDR3 protein: CASSYIQGSEQYF. DNA for the CDR3: TGTGCCAGCAGTTATATACAGGGGTCCGAGCAGTACTTC.

V gene TRBV5-1 combines with J gene TRBJ1-1, with D hard to call. Trimming pared 3 bases from V and 0 bases from J, leaving 9 bases between. There are 14 residues in the CDR3. Germline CDR1 is SGHRS and CDR2 is YFSETQ. CDR3 sequence reads: CASSSTVMNTEAFF. CDR3 DNA: TGCGCCAGCAGCTCTACAGTGATGAACACTGAAGCTTTCTTT.

The CDR3 spells CASSLENRGLFETQYF. The DNA of the CDR3 is TGTGCCAGCAGCTTGGAAAACAGGGGGCTCTTCGAGACCCAGTACTTC. The chain couples TRBV11-2 to TRBJ2-5; 9 bases are shared with TRBD1. V trimming: 3 bases; J trimming: 5 bases; junction bases outside the gene matches: 10. CDR1 and CDR2 (germline): SGHAT, FQNNGV. This CDR3 has 16 residues.

This chain uses TRBV29-1 with TRBJ1-2, with 11 nucleotides matching TRBD1. After removal of 7 bases from V and 4 bases from J, the junction contained 5 bases not matched to a gene. This CDR3 comprises 13 residues. Germline-derived CDR1 and CDR2 are SQVTM and ANQGSEA. The CDR3 region is CSAGTGGGYGYTF. The CDR3 DNA follows: TGCAGCGCCGGGACAGGGGGTGGCTATGGCTACACCTTC. Based on the CDR3 plus reference TRBV29-1 and TRBJ1-2, the full variable domain is SAVISQKPSRDICQRGTSLTIQCQVDSQVTMMFWYRQQPGQSLTLIATANQGSEATYESGFVIDKFPISRPNLTFSTLTVSNMSPEDSSIYLCSAGTGGGYGYTFGSGTRLTVV.

The chain is built from TRBV4-1 and TRBJ1-4; a weak D match, TRBD1 (5 bases). Germline V gene lookup returns CDR1 MGHRA and CDR2 YSYEKL. Trimming removed 0 bases at V and 5 bases at J, with 10 bases between. This CDR3 has 15 residues. The CDR3 loop reads CASSQEVQGNEKLFF. The CDR3, as DNA: TGCGCCAGCAGCCAAGAGGTCCAGGGCAATGAAAAACTGTTTTTT.

The V gene is TRBV9, the J gene TRBJ2-2; D unclear. Germline CDR1 is SGDLS and CDR2 is YYNGEE. This CDR3 has 15 residues. Trimming stripped 4 bases from V and 5 bases from J, with 15 bases between. CDR3 sequence (DNA): TGTGCCAGCAGCCCGGATGCGATTCCGACCGGGGAGCTGTTTTTT. Amino acid sequence: CASSPDAIPTGELFF.

The chain employs TRBV27 and TRBJ2-2; D uncertain. The CDR3 sequence is 12 residues long. In germline, CDR1 is MNHEY, CDR2 SMNVEV (reference sequence). Trimming left V 5 bases short and J 9 bases short, with 10 bases between. The CDR3 DNA is TGTGCCAGCAGTACGGACCACCGGGAGCTGTTTTTT. Protein sequence: CASSTDHRELFF.

The J gene is TRBJ1-1, the V gene TRBV6-6; tentative D call: TRBD1 (6 bases). V gave up 3 bases and J gave up 1 base, with 9 bases separating them. Germline values: CDR1 MNHNY, CDR2 SVGAGI (reference sequence). CDR3 size: 14 residues. CDR3 sequence reads: CASSYQGKNTEAFF. CDR3 DNA: TGTGCCAGCAGTTATCAGGGGAAGAACACTGAAGCTTTCTTT.

V usage is TRBV28 and J usage is TRBJ1-6, with D tentatively TRBD1 (5 bases). The length of the CDR3 is 13 residues. Germline V gives CDR1 MDHEN, CDR2 SYDVKM. V was cut by 2 bases and J by 8 bases, with 7 bases left in between. The CDR3 nucleotides are TGTGCCAGCAGTTTAACAGGCCATTCACCCCTCCACTTT. Its protein product is CASSLTGHSPLHF.

V usage is TRBV4-1 and J usage is TRBJ2-1; 9 bases agree with TRBD1. The CDR3 is made up of 15 amino acids. CDR1 and CDR2 (germline): MGHRA, YSYEKL. The trim removed 6 bases at V and 4 bases at J, leaving 7 bases unmatched. CDR3 nucleotide sequence: TGCGCCAGCAGACCCGGGACAGGGATTTACAATGAGCAGTTCTTC. Translation: CASRPGTGIYNEQFF.

For this clone: Other DNA variants within this sample encode the same CDR3. The CDR3 bases are TGCAGCGTTGAAGACGGCGGTTCCTCCTACGAGCAGTACTTC. It translates to CSVEDGGSSYEQYF. The chain combines TRBV29-1 with TRBJ2-7, with D uncertain. The length of the CDR3 is 14 residues. V dropped 0 bases and J dropped 0 bases, with 9 bases sitting between them. Germline loops: CDR1 SQVTM, CDR2 ANQGSEA.

To note about this clone: One end of the junction fails to match germline, which may point to a read error. The chain's CDR3 is CASSQDASSFNEQFF. CDR3 in DNA: TGCGCCAGCAGCCAAGACGCTAGTTCCTTCAATGAGCAGTTCTTC. V is TRBV4-3 and J is TRBJ2-1; D not resolved. Germline values: CDR1 LGHNA, CDR2 YSLEER. The CDR3 runs to 15 residues.

This rearrangement joins TRBV5-4 to TRBJ1-5, with D uncertain. The CDR3 spans 14 residues. The V gene's germline CDR1 is SGHNT and CDR2 YYREEE (reference sequence). V was clipped by 3 bases and J by 11 bases, with 18 bases between them. CDR3 amino acids: CASSCVRALVAQHF. The DNA for the CDR3 is TGTGCCAGCAGCTGCGTCCGAGCGCTGGTGGCCCAGCATTTT.

In the case of this clone: The same CDR3 can be traced to other DNA sequences in this sample. The chain carries TRBV11-2 and TRBJ2-7, with D unresolved. The V and J ends lost 2 bases and 4 bases respectively, with 6 bases between them. Germline V CDR1 and CDR2: SGHAT, FQNNGV. CDR3 length: 12 residues. The CDR3: CASSLLVYEQYF. CDR3 nucleotides: TGTGCCAGCAGCTTACTGGTTTACGAGCAGTACTTC.

This clone was seen a single time. The chain couples TRBV4-1 to TRBJ2-1, with 8 bases identical to TRBD2. The CDR3 is made up of 18 amino acids. J was trimmed by 2 bases and V by 1 base; bases with no gene match: 10. Germline V CDR1 and CDR2: MGHRA, YSYEKL. CDR3 residues: CASSQAITLAEAYNEQFF. The CDR3 DNA reads TGCGCCAGCAGCCAAGCCATCACACTAGCGGAGGCCTACAATGAGCAGTTCTTC.

The chain has TRBV6-6 and TRBJ2-7, with TRBD2 identical over 10 bases. V lost 6 bases and J lost 4; bases outside the gene matches: 9. This CDR3 region has 15 residues. Germline loops: CDR1 MNHNY, CDR2 SVGAGI (reference sequence). CDR3 region: CASRELAGRVYEQYF. For the CDR3, the DNA is TGTGCCAGCAGAGAACTAGCGGGACGCGTATACGAGCAGTACTTC.

The chain combines TRBV5-8 with TRBJ2-7, with 9 bases aligning to TRBD1. This CDR3 has 13 amino acids. V dropped 5 bases and J dropped 0; count of bases not matched to a gene: 0. The germline V gene encodes CDR1 SGHTS and CDR2 YDEGEE. CDR3 bases: TGTGCCAGCAGGGGACAGGGCTCCTACGAGCAGTACTTC. It codes for CASRGQGSYEQYF.

A single count supports this clone. Other DNA sequences within the sample encode an identical CDR3. This sequence joins TRBV4-1 and TRBJ1-1; D is perhaps TRBD1 (6 bases). Germline CDR1 reads MGHRA; CDR2 reads YSYEKL. The CDR3 spans 15 residues. The ends were cut back, 1 base at V and 0 bases at J, with 9 bases in the middle. CDR3 coding DNA: TGCGCCAGCAGCCAAGTTGGGGGGCTGAACACTGAAGCTTTCTTT. The encoded protein is CASSQVGGLNTEAFF.

The gene calls are TRBV29-1 and TRBJ1-4; 7 bases are a match to TRBD1. The CDR3 totals 14 residues. J gave up 4 bases and V 4 bases, and 6 bases lay outside the gene matches. Per the germline V gene, CDR1 is SQVTM and CDR2 is ANQGSEA. The chain's CDR3 is CSVVGQGVNEKLFF. The CDR3 DNA follows: TGCAGCGTTGTAGGCCAGGGGGTTAATGAAAAACTGTTTTTT.

The V and J genes are TRBV27 and TRBJ2-5, with D uncertain. The V gene's germline CDR1 is MNHEY and CDR2 SMNVEV (reference sequence). The CDR3 extends over 14 amino acids. V lost 5 bases and J 2 bases, leaving 12 bases between the germline ends. The CDR3 DNA follows: TGTGCCAGCAGTCCCTATACCCCACAAGAGACCCAGTACTTC. Its translation is CASSPYTPQETQYF.

This chain uses TRBV4-3 with TRBJ2-5, with 8 bases fitting TRBD2. CDR1 is LGHNA, CDR2 YSLEER, per germline. J gave up 2 bases and V 0 bases, and 5 bases lay outside the gene matches. This CDR3 has 16 amino acids. For the CDR3, the DNA is TGCGCCAGCAGCCAAGATGATAGCGGGGAGCAAGAGACCCAGTACTTC. Translating it yields CASSQDDSGEQETQYF.

In its sample, this clone was seen once. The junction differs from germline at one of its ends, possibly a read error. The J gene is TRBJ2-7, the V gene TRBV27; tentatively, D is TRBD2 (6 bases). Germline-derived CDR1 and CDR2 are MNHEY and SMNVEV (reference sequence). This CDR3 is built from 8 residues. The DNA for the CDR3 is TGTGCCAGCTGGGGCGGGGACTTC. This codes for CASWGGDF.

The rearrangement uses TRBV5-5 and TRBJ2-7, with TRBD1 identical over 8 bases. V dropped 2 bases and J dropped 2; count of bases not matched to a gene: 9. This CDR3 has 16 residues. CDR1 SGHKS and CDR2 YYEKEE come from the germline V gene (reference sequence). CDR3 loop: CASSLAPGQAPYEQYF. The CDR3 nucleotides read TGTGCCAGCAGCTTAGCCCCGGGACAGGCACCCTACGAGCAGTACTTC.

The genes are TRBV10-3 and TRBJ2-5; 8 nucleotides align to TRBD2. Germline V gene sequence: CDR1 ENHRY, CDR2 SYGVKD. V gave up 10 bases and J gave up 2 bases; unmatched junction bases: 12. The CDR3 is 15 amino acids. This CDR3 reads CATSQRTSGQETQYF. Here the CDR3 DNA reads TGTGCCACATCACAGCGAACTAGCGGTCAAGAGACCCAGTACTTC.

This clone was observed once. V and J are TRBV5-6 and TRBJ1-1, with D possibly TRBD1 on 6 matching bases. The CDR3 sequence is 14 residues long. Germline V gene sequence: CDR1 SGHDT, CDR2 YYEEEE. Trimming cost V 2 bases and J 8 bases, with 16 bases left between them. CDR3 sequence: CASSFFGGPPEAFF. Written as DNA, the CDR3 is TGTGCCAGCAGCTTTTTTGGGGGCCCTCCAGAAGCTTTCTTT.